This passage covers 5 T cell receptor beta chains from one sample sequenced in a study of blood T cell repertoires in COVID-19. The assay was immunoSEQ multiplex PCR, and TCRdb's table has in-frame clones only and misses some. The sample has approximately 150,000 clones; 70% to 85% are singletons. What was sequenced was PBMCs or T cells enriched from blood (not recorded which). These receptors were obtained from a man aged 50 or older who had recovered from COVID-19.

This chain links TRBV6-6 with TRBJ1-1; 7 bases agree with TRBD1. With 5 bases clipped from V and 7 bases from J, the junction kept 10 bases outside the gene matches. Germline CDR1 is MNHNY and CDR2 is SVGAGI (reference sequence). The CDR3 loop spans 14 amino acids. The CDR3, as DNA: TGTGCCAGCAGTCGAACAGGGGATGAGGTTGAAGCTTTCTTT. It translates to CASSRTGDEVEAFF.

The J gene is TRBJ1-1, the V gene TRBV7-8; TRBD1 matches 9 bases. The CDR3 has 15 amino acids. In germline, CDR1 is SGHVS, CDR2 FQNEAQ. Trimming took 6 bases from V and 5 from J; bases not matched to a gene: 10. This chain's CDR3 is CASRRPGTGRTEAFF. The CDR3 bases are TGTGCCAGCAGACGACCTGGGACAGGGCGTACTGAAGCTTTCTTT.

This sequence joins TRBV14 and TRBJ1-1; D may be TRBD1 (5 bases). The CDR3 is 14 residues long. V lost 3 bases to trimming and J lost 4 bases, with 12 bases between them. CDR1 is SGHDN, CDR2 FVKESK, per germline. For the CDR3, the DNA is TGTGCCAGCAGCCAGGCGGGGGTAAGCACTGAAGCTTTCTTT. The encoded protein is CASSQAGVSTEAFF.

As for this clone: This same CDR3 is encoded by further DNA sequences in the sample. The chain uses TRBV18 and TRBJ1-1; TRBD1 aligns across 8 bases. The CDR3 is 14 amino acids. The V segment lost 6 bases and the J segment 1 base; nucleotides outside the gene matches: 4. Germline V CDR1 and CDR2: KGHSH, LQKENI. The CDR3 region is CASSRGQGNTEAFF. CDR3 DNA: TGTGCCAGCTCTCGAGGACAGGGGAACACTGAAGCTTTCTTT.

This clone was observed once. This rearrangement joins TRBV4-1 to TRBJ1-1; D remains unclear. This CDR3 is 16 amino acids long. Per the germline V gene, CDR1 is MGHRA and CDR2 is YSYEKL. V was trimmed by 0 bases and J by 1 base, leaving 12 bases between them. The CDR3 loop is CASSQETTVRNTEAFF. CDR3 sequence (DNA): TGCGCCAGCAGCCAAGAAACGACTGTTCGGAACACTGAAGCTTTCTTT.